This TCR beta chain was obtained from a study of cytomegalovirus exposure and HLA in healthy donors. General study points: The tendency of first-cohort TCR clusters to co-occur in the 120 validation repertoires was identified by a subsequent analysis. Researchers catalogued roughly 150 TCR beta chains as cytomegalovirus-associated. The dataset shows that most TCR sequences were rare, while some public TCRs occurred in many donors.

With regard to this clone: What it binds is unknown.

Using immunoSEQ multiplex PCR, the repertoire was profiled, and TCRdb retains in-frame clones only, with some absent. Of about 360,000 clones detected, roughly 88% appear once; the ten largest clones hold 0.83%. CDR1 is SGHAT and CDR2 is FQNNGV in the germline V gene. The CDR3 totals 15 residues. V lost 0 bases to trimming and J lost 2 bases; unmatched junction nucleotides: 3. Sequences were obtained from PBMCs. This sequence was found in a woman aged 18-29 years in good health and CMV-seronegative. V gene TRBV11-2 combines with J gene TRBJ1-2; TRBD1 matches at 7 bases. The CDR3 nucleotides are TGTGCCAGCAGCTTAGAGACAGGGTGGAACTATGGCTACACCTTC. This codes for CASSLETGWNYGYTF.